These 20 T cell receptor beta chains were all obtained from the same sample, sequenced in a study of early T cells in non-severe SARS-CoV-2 infection. One entry per CDR3 protein results from TCRdb running MiXCR on the 5' RACE reads. Here the sample spans 40,000 to 60,000 distinct CDR3 sequences, under 7.5% being singletons. The input for sequencing was whole blood, taken at baseline. These receptors were collected from an adult who was a healthcare worker with PCR-confirmed SARS-CoV-2 infection or an uninfected control (not recorded which).

This clonotype showed up many times. The chain has TRBV20-1 and TRBJ2-1, with 9 positions matching TRBD1. J lost 6 bases, V lost 6 bases, and 9 bases had no gene match. CDR1 DFQATT and CDR2 SNEGSKA come from the germline V gene (reference sequence). The CDR3 covers 14 residues. CDR3 sequence (DNA): TGCAGTGCCACCGGGACAGGGCGATTCAATGAGCAGTTCTTC. It is translated as CSATGTGRFNEQFF.

This clonotype was detected many times. The rearrangement uses TRBV10-3 and TRBJ2-1; D possibly corresponds to TRBD2 (6 bases). The CDR3 extends over 17 amino acids. Trimming removed 2 bases at V and 2 bases at J, with 16 bases between. Germline V gene data show CDR1 as ENHRY and CDR2 as SYGVKD. CDR3 loop: CAISEHRRESPYNEQFF. The CDR3, as DNA: TGTGCCATCAGTGAGCATCGACGGGAGAGCCCCTACAATGAGCAGTTCTTC.

A few counts support this clonotype. V gene TRBV11-2 combines with J gene TRBJ1-1; possible D gene TRBD1, 6 bases. The V gene lost 0 bases and the J gene lost 5 bases, with 16 bases spanning the gap. The germline CDR1 and CDR2 sequences are SGHAT and FQNNGV. The CDR3 runs to 16 residues. CDR3 amino acids: CASSLDHRGGRTEAFF. CDR3 in DNA: TGTGCCAGCAGCTTAGATCACAGAGGGGGGCGTACTGAAGCTTTCTTT. Based on the CDR3 plus reference TRBV11-2 and TRBJ1-1, the full variable domain is EAGVAQSPRYKIIEKRQSVAFWCNPISGHATLYWYQQILGQGPKLLIQFQNNGVVDDSQLPKDRFSAERLKGVDSTLKIQPAKLEDSAVYLCASSLDHRGGRTEAFFGQGTRLTVV.

At least ten counts were recorded for this clonotype. The V call is TRBV20-1, the J call TRBJ2-2; tentative D call: TRBD2 (6 bases). The CDR3 is made up of 14 amino acids. Germline V gene sequence: CDR1 DFQATT, CDR2 SNEGSKA (reference sequence). The ends were cut back, 3 bases at V and 1 base at J, with 9 bases in the middle. The CDR3 spells CSARGGRNTGELFF. The CDR3 DNA reads TGCAGTGCTAGGGGAGGTCGGAACACCGGGGAGCTGTTTTTT.

This clonotype has at least ten counts. The chain combines TRBV11-2 with TRBJ2-5; 14 bases match TRBD2. The CDR3 is 18 residues long. Per the germline V gene, CDR1 is SGHAT and CDR2 is FQNNGV. The junction had 9 bases not matched to a gene; V was cut back by 2 bases and J by 4 bases. The CDR3 loop reads CASSLRTGLAGVGETQYF. The CDR3 bases are TGTGCCAGCAGCTTACGAACGGGACTAGCGGGAGTTGGAGAGACCCAGTACTTC.

This clonotype occurred a few times. The chain joins TRBV7-9 to TRBJ2-1, with 11 bases identical to TRBD2. CDR3 length equals 15 residues. Trimming took 5 bases from V and 6 from J; bases not matched to a gene: 6. The germline gives CDR1 SEHNR, CDR2 FQNEAQ (reference sequence). The CDR3 is CASSTGTSGLNEQFF. The CDR3 DNA sequence: TGTGCCAGCAGCACCGGGACTAGCGGCCTCAATGAGCAGTTCTTC.

This clonotype has a handful of counts. The chain uses TRBV2 and TRBJ2-7; D perhaps matches TRBD2 (6 bases). Germline V gene data show CDR1 as SNHLY and CDR2 as FYNNEI. This CDR3 is 15 amino acids long. V lost 0 bases, J lost 0 bases, and 9 bases lay in between. CDR3 residues: CASSEARGPSYEQYF. In DNA form, the CDR3 reads TGTGCCAGCAGTGAAGCGCGGGGACCCTCCTACGAGCAGTACTTC.

By share, this clonotype counts as medium-sized. The chain links TRBV28 to TRBJ2-7, with 10 bases aligning to TRBD1. The CDR3 consists of 13 residues. Losses at the gene ends were 8 bases for V and 6 bases for J; bases not matched to a gene: 7. The germline V gene encodes CDR1 MDHEN and CDR2 SYDVKM. CDR3 loop: CASRGQGEGEQYF. The CDR3 DNA sequence: TGTGCCAGCCGCGGACAGGGGGAGGGCGAGCAGTACTTC.

This clonotype was picked up many times. The chain carries TRBV5-1 and TRBJ2-7; 11 nucleotides agree with TRBD2. Looked up from germline, CDR1 is SGHRS and CDR2 is YFSETQ. The length of the CDR3 is 15 residues. The V and J ends lost 3 bases and 3 bases, in that order; junction bases with no gene match: 5. CDR3 nucleotide sequence: TGCGCCAGCAGCTCACTGGGACTAGCGGTCTACGAGCAGTACTTC. It is translated as CASSSLGLAVYEQYF.

This clonotype was observed at least ten times. Sequence at one end of the junction differs from germline and may be a read error. V gene TRBV3-1 combines with J gene TRBJ1-5; D is uncertain. The CDR3 length is 15 residues. Germline-derived CDR1 and CDR2 are LGHDT and YNNKEL (reference sequence). CDR3 in amino acids: CASSQDMGSHQPQHF. In DNA form, the CDR3 reads TGTGCCAGCAGCCAAGATATGGGTAGCCATCAGCCCCAGCATTTT.

This clonotype was seen a single time. The chain uses TRBV28 and TRBJ2-1; D unclear. Germline CDR1 reads MDHEN; CDR2 reads SYDVKM. Between the trimmed V and J ends, which lost 11 bases and 5 bases, there was a span of 16 bases. The CDR3 is made up of 13 amino acids. The CDR3 bases are TGTGCCGCTGCCGGGCCCATGAACAATGAGCAGTTCTTC. This sequence encodes CAAAGPMNNEQFF.

This clonotype was seen at least ten times. This chain uses TRBV7-9 with TRBJ2-7; the match to TRBD1 covers 7 bases. The CDR3 consists of 15 residues. Trimming took 4 bases from V and 2 from J; bases not matched to a gene: 8. Germline V gives CDR1 SEHNR, CDR2 FQNEAQ (reference sequence). The DNA for the CDR3 is TGTGCCAGCAGCTCCGTCCGGGACAGAACCTACGAGCAGTACTTC. Translation: CASSSVRDRTYEQYF.

This chain links TRBV28 with TRBJ1-4; D not certain. Between the trimmed V and J ends, which lost 3 bases and 7 bases, there was a span of 12 bases. Germline V gene lookup returns CDR1 MDHEN and CDR2 SYDVKM. This CDR3 has 14 residues. CDR3 DNA: TGTGCCAGCAGTTTTTTGCGATTCGGTGAAAAACTGTTTTTT. It codes for CASSFLRFGEKLFF.

This clonotype is labeled as medium-sized (0.01 to 0.1%). J is TRBJ2-5 and V is TRBV2; D is unresolved. Trimming took off 4 bases at V and 5 bases at J, with 23 bases between the two ends. Germline CDR1 SNHLY, CDR2 FYNNEI. The length of the CDR3 is 17 residues. In DNA, the CDR3 is TGTGCCAGCAGTGGAGAGGAGTTGGTGGTAGGTGGGGAGACCCAGTACTTC. This translates into CASSGEELVVGGETQYF.

CDR3 protein: CASSLTGRGTEAFF. Here the CDR3 DNA reads TGTGCCAGCAGCTTAACAGGCCGGGGGACTGAAGCTTTCTTT. The chain uses TRBV7-3 and TRBJ1-1; a possible D gene is TRBD1 (5 bases). The CDR3 loop spans 14 amino acids. Germline V gives CDR1 SGHTA, CDR2 FQGTGA. Trimming cost V 0 bases and J 5 bases, with 10 bases left between them.

This chain uses TRBV28 with TRBJ1-2; unclear D gene. CDR1 MDHEN and CDR2 SYDVKM come from the germline V gene. The germline V and J ends were trimmed by 7 bases and 1 base, with 10 bases remaining between them. The CDR3 is 13 amino acids. The CDR3 here is CASTTSNNYGYTF. The DNA of the CDR3 is TGTGCCAGCACGACCTCAAATAACTATGGCTACACCTTC.

CDR3 DNA: TGTGCCAGCAGCTTAGATGGCCGCGCTAAGGAGACCCAGTACTTC. Translation gives CASSLDGRAKETQYF. The V gene is TRBV11-2, the J gene TRBJ2-5; D gene uncertain. The V end lost 0 bases, the J end lost 5 bases, and 13 bases lay between the germline ends. CDR3 length: 15 amino acids. The germline V gene has CDR1 SGHAT and CDR2 FQNNGV.

This clonotype has a count of ten or more. The V and J genes are TRBV5-5 and TRBJ1-4; D is ambiguous. Germline lookup yields CDR1 SGHKS and CDR2 YYEKEE (reference sequence). The CDR3 is 17 amino acids. V lost 0 bases, J lost 3 bases, and 15 bases lay in between. CDR3 in amino acids: CASSLGRERMANEKLFF. The CDR3, as DNA: TGTGCCAGCAGCTTGGGTAGGGAGCGGATGGCTAATGAAAAACTGTTTTTT.

The chain employs TRBV27 and TRBJ2-3; no reliable D call. The CDR3 totals 13 residues. Germline V gene lookup returns CDR1 MNHEY and CDR2 SMNVEV (reference sequence). V shed 1 base and J shed 6 bases, with 8 bases lying between them. The CDR3 reads CASSLFGLDTQYF. Here the CDR3 DNA reads TGTGCCAGCAGTTTATTTGGGCTGGATACGCAGTATTTT.

This clonotype has ten or more counts. V is TRBV5-1 and J is TRBJ2-5; 7 bases fit TRBD1. The CDR3 contains 14 residues. Germline V gives CDR1 SGHRS, CDR2 YFSETQ. V shed 4 bases, J shed 2 bases, and the junction held 5 bases outside the gene matches. CDR3 bases: TGCGCCAGCAGCATCGGCAGGGGGCAAGAGACCCAGTACTTC. Protein: CASSIGRGQETQYF. Full variable domain (outside the CDR3, taken from reference TRBV5-1 and TRBJ2-5): KAGVTQTPRYLIKTRGQQVTLSCSPISGHRSVSWYQQTPGQGLQFLFEYFSETQRNKGNFPGRFSGRQFSNSRSEMNVSTLELGDSALYLCASSIGRGQETQYFGPGTRLLVL.